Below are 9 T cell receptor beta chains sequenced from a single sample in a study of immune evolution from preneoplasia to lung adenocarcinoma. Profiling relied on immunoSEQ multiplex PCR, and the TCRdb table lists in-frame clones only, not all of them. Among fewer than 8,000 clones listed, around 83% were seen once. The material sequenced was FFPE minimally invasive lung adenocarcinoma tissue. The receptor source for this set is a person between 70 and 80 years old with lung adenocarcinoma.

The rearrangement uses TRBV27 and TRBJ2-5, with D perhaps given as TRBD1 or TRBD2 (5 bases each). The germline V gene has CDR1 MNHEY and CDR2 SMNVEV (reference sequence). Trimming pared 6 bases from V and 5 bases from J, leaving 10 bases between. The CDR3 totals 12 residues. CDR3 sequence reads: CASRRGTETQYF. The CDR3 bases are TGTGCCAGCAGGAGAGGGACGGAGACCCAGTACTTC.

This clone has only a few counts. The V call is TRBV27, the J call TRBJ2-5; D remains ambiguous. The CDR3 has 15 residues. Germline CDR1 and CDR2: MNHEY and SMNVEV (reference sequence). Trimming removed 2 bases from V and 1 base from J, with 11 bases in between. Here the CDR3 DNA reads TGTGCCAGCAGTTTAAATGCGGCATTCCAAGAGACCCAGTACTTC. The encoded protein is CASSLNAAFQETQYF.

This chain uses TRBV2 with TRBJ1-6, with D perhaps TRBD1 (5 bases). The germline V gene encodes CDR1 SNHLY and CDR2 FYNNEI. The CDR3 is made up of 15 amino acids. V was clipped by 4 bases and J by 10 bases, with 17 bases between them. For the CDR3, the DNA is TGTGCCAGCAGTGCGGACGGGGCGGGAGGATCACCCCTCCACTTT. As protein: CASSADGAGGSPLHF.

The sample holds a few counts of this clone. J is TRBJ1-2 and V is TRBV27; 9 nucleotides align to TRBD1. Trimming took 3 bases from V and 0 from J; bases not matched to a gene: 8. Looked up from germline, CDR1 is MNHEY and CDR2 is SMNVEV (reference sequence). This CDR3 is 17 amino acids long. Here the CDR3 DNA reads TGTGCCAGCAGTTTGCGGACAGGGGCAGTCTCTAACTATGGCTACACCTTC. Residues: CASSLRTGAVSNYGYTF.

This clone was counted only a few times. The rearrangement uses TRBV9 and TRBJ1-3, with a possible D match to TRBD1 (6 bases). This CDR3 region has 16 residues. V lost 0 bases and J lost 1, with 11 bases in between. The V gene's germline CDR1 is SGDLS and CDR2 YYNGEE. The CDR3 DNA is TGTGCCAGCAGCGTAGGTCAGGGGATATCTGGAAACACCATATATTTT. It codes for CASSVGQGISGNTIYF.

The DNA for the CDR3 is TGCGCCAGCAGCAGTGGACAGGGGAATGAGCAGTTCTTC. This codes for CASSSGQGNEQFF. The V gene is TRBV5-1, the J gene TRBJ2-1, with TRBD1 matching 9 bases. Unmatched junction bases numbered 3, after V lost 4 bases and J lost 7 bases. In germline, CDR1 is SGHRS, CDR2 YFSETQ. The CDR3 loop spans 13 amino acids.

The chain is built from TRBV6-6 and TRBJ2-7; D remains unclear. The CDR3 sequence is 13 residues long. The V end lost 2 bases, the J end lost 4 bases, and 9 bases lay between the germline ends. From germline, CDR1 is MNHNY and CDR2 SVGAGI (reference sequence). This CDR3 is CASSYKGNYEQYF. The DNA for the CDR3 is TGTGCCAGCAGTTACAAGGGAAATTACGAGCAGTACTTC.

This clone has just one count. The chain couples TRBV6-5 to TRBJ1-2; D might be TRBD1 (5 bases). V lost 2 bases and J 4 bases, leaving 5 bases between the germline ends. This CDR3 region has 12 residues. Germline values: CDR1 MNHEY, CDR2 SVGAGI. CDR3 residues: CASSYRGYGYTF. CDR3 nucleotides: TGTGCCAGCAGTTACAGGGGCTATGGCTACACCTTC.

DNA for the CDR3: TGCGCCAGCAGCTTGGGGGGGATCCAAGAGACCCAGTACTTC. Its protein is CASSLGGIQETQYF. The chain combines TRBV5-1 with TRBJ2-5; D tentatively fits TRBD1 or TRBD2 (5 bases each). The CDR3 runs to 14 residues. Between the trimmed V and J ends, which lost 0 bases and 1 base, there was a span of 7 bases. Germline CDR1 and CDR2: SGHRS and YFSETQ. The full variable domain, with the rest looked up from reference TRBV5-1 and TRBJ2-5, is KAGVTQTPRYLIKTRGQQVTLSCSPISGHRSVSWYQQTPGQGLQFLFEYFSETQRNKGNFPGRFSGRQFSNSRSEMNVSTLELGDSALYLCASSLGGIQETQYFGPGTRLLVL.